These 20 T cell receptor beta chains were sequenced from one sample in a study of response to subunit inactivated influenza vaccine. TCRdb recomputed calls from the RT-PCR reads with MiXCR, one row per CDR3 protein. This table holds roughly 780,000 distinct CDR3 sequences, approximately 17% found once. Source: PBMCs from blood, taken roughly 5 days after vaccination. The source is a man aged 50 to 60 who received an inactivated influenza vaccine.

The chain links TRBV18 to TRBJ1-2; D is ambiguous. V was shortened by 2 bases and J by 2 bases, with 3 bases between the two germline ends. The germline gives CDR1 KGHSH, CDR2 LQKENI. CDR3 length: 12 amino acids. The DNA of the CDR3 is TGTGCCAGCTCACCAGAAAACTATGGCTACACCTTC. This sequence encodes CASSPENYGYTF.

V gene TRBV5-1 combines with J gene TRBJ2-1; 8 bases are shared with TRBD2. CDR1 SGHRS and CDR2 YFSETQ come from the germline V gene. This CDR3 region has 16 residues. J lost 2 bases, V lost 3 bases, and 7 bases had no gene match. CDR3 sequence: CASSSTDGGAYNEQFF. The CDR3 region has the DNA TGCGCCAGCAGCTCAACGGACGGGGGGGCCTACAATGAGCAGTTCTTC.

This clonotype was seen repeatedly, ten times or more. The V and J genes are TRBV7-6 and TRBJ2-4; 7 nucleotides line up with TRBD1. J was trimmed by 2 bases and V by 5 bases; bases with no gene match: 15. The germline V gene encodes CDR1 SGHVS and CDR2 FNYEAQ. This CDR3 spans 18 amino acids. The CDR3: CASSPLLGQEKTKNIQYF. The CDR3 DNA is TGTGCCAGCAGCCCCCTACTCGGACAGGAAAAGACCAAAAACATTCAGTACTTC.

This clonotype has only a few counts. The chain joins TRBV20-1 to TRBJ2-5; D uncertain. V lost 4 bases and J lost 1, with 13 bases in between. The V gene's germline CDR1 is DFQATT and CDR2 SNEGSKA (reference sequence). CDR3 length: 14 amino acids. The CDR3 DNA reads TGCAGTGCTAACTCCCGACGGTTCCAAGAGACCCAGTACTTC. Its protein product is CSANSRRFQETQYF.

The chain carries TRBV7-9 and TRBJ2-7, with 9 bases identical to TRBD1. Germline assignment: CDR1 SEHNR and CDR2 FQNEAQ (reference sequence). Trimming at V came to 4 bases and at J to 2 bases, leaving 9 bases not matched to a gene. This CDR3 spans 16 amino acids. For the CDR3, the DNA is TGTGCCAGCAGCTCGACCTCCGGACAGGGGCCCTACGAGCAGTACTTC. It is translated as CASSSTSGQGPYEQYF.

The genes are TRBV25-1 and TRBJ2-5; D not resolved. The V end lost 1 base, the J end lost 5 bases, and 17 bases lay between the germline ends. Per germline, CDR1 MGHDK and CDR2 SYGVNS. CDR3 length: 16 residues. CDR3 bases: TGTGCCAGCAGTGAATCCAAACGGACGATGGGGGAGACCCAGTACTTC. Its translation: CASSESKRTMGETQYF.

The chain has TRBV4-3 and TRBJ2-2, with 7 bases aligning to TRBD2. Germline-derived CDR1 and CDR2 are LGHNA and YSLEER. This CDR3 region has 16 residues. V lost 0 bases and J lost 5; bases outside the gene matches: 6. The CDR3 loop is CASSQDRTRATGELFF. The CDR3 bases are TGCGCCAGCAGCCAAGATCGGACTAGGGCAACCGGGGAGCTGTTTTTT.

This clonotype appeared once. The genes are TRBV2 and TRBJ2-6; D not resolved. V gave up 2 bases and J gave up 3 bases, with 8 bases separating them. The CDR3 sequence is 15 residues long. Germline loops: CDR1 SNHLY, CDR2 FYNNEI. The DNA for the CDR3 is TGTGCCAGCAGTGAACTCGACCGTGGGGCCAACGTCCTGACTTTC. This codes for CASSELDRGANVLTF. Full variable domain (missing parts from reference TRBV2 and TRBJ2-6): EPEVTQTPSHQVTQMGQEVILRCVPISNHLYFYWYRQILGQKVEFLVSFYNNEISEKSEIFDDQFSVERPDGSNFTLKIRSTKLEDSAMYFCASSELDRGANVLTFGAGSRLTVL.

The chain employs TRBV25-1 and TRBJ1-3, with no clear D. Germline V CDR1 and CDR2: MGHDK, SYGVNS. The CDR3 totals 13 residues. Trimming pared 11 bases from V and 0 bases from J, leaving 11 bases between. CDR3 nucleotide sequence: TGTGCCTCCGGGAGATACTCTGGAAACACCATATATTTT. It codes for CASGRYSGNTIYF. The complete variable domain, with remaining parts taken from reference TRBV25-1 and TRBJ1-3, reads EADIYQTPRYLVIGTGKKITLECSQTMGHDKMYWYQQDPGMELHLIHYSYGVNSTEKGDLSSESTVSRIRTEHFPLTLESARPSHTSQYLCASGRYSGNTIYFGEGSWLTVV.

This chain uses TRBV18 with TRBJ2-7; the D gene could be TRBD1 or TRBD2 (5 bases each). The CDR3 is 14 amino acids. V was pared by 2 bases and J by 7 bases, with 15 bases between. CDR1 and CDR2 from the germline V gene are KGHSH and LQKENI. The CDR3 region is CASSPSGRGREQYF. The CDR3 DNA follows: TGTGCCAGCTCACCAAGTGGTCGGGGCAGGGAGCAGTACTTC.

This clonotype was seen a handful of times. The rearrangement joins TRBV27 to TRBJ2-7, with 10 positions matching TRBD1. Germline CDR1 reads MNHEY; CDR2 reads SMNVEV (reference sequence). This CDR3 is 17 amino acids long. V lost 5 bases to trimming and J lost 6 bases; unmatched junction nucleotides: 16. CDR3 coding DNA: TGTGCCAGCAGTCCGACTGCAGACAGGGGGCCATTCTCCGAGCAGTACTTC. Its protein product is CASSPTADRGPFSEQYF.

This clonotype was seen only a few times. The chain combines TRBV7-2 with TRBJ2-7; 8 nucleotides match TRBD1. V lost 0 bases, J lost 5 bases, and 3 bases stayed unmatched. This CDR3 is built from 14 residues. Germline V gene data show CDR1 as SGHTA and CDR2 as FQGNSA. The CDR3 region is CASSLAGTGHEQYF. CDR3 nucleotides: TGTGCCAGCAGCTTAGCGGGGACAGGACACGAGCAGTACTTC. The whole variable domain, filled in from reference TRBV7-2 and TRBJ2-7, reads GAGVSQSPSNKVTEKGKDVELRCDPISGHTALYWYRQSLGQGLEFLIYFQGNSAPDKSGLPSDRFSAERTGGSVSTLTIQRTQQEDSAVYLCASSLAGTGHEQYFGPGTRLTVT.

This clonotype was counted between two and nine times. The V and J genes are TRBV20-1 and TRBJ1-1; 7 bases fit TRBD1. Germline CDR1 DFQATT, CDR2 SNEGSKA (reference sequence). Trimming took 3 bases from V and 1 from J; bases not matched to a gene: 5. This CDR3 comprises 14 residues. The CDR3 spells CSARLGGPNTEAFF. The CDR3 bases are TGCAGTGCTAGGTTAGGGGGCCCGAACACTGAAGCTTTCTTT.

This clonotype was detected many times. This sequence joins TRBV12-3 or TRBV12-4 and TRBJ1-6; tentative D call: TRBD1 (5 bases). V shed 8 bases and J shed 7 bases, with 15 bases lying between them. The CDR3 consists of 14 residues. CDR3 nucleotide sequence: TGTGCCAGCCGGACCGGGACGGGGAATTCACCCCTCCACTTT. Encoded protein: CASRTGTGNSPLHF.

As concerns this clonotype: A much more abundant neighbour one base away suggests this may be a read error. The rearrangement joins TRBV30 to TRBJ2-6; D may be TRBD1 (6 bases). This CDR3 contains 14 residues. Germline V gene lookup returns CDR1 GTSNPN and CDR2 SVGIG (reference sequence). CDR3 nucleotides: TGTGCCTGGGGCGTGGGGGCTGGGGCCAACTTCCTGACTTTC. It translates to CAWGVGAGANFLTF.

This clonotype was seen more than once but under ten times. This rearrangement joins TRBV10-3 to TRBJ2-6; the D gene is possibly TRBD2 (6 bases). V was trimmed by 8 bases and J by 1 base, leaving 12 bases between them. From germline, CDR1 is ENHRY and CDR2 SYGVKD. The CDR3 length is 15 residues. The CDR3 protein is CAILERGSGANVLTF. The CDR3 DNA sequence: TGTGCCATCCTGGAACGGGGGTCTGGGGCCAACGTCCTGACTTTC.

This clonotype has ten or more counts. CDR3 loop: CSAREQDTQYF. DNA of the CDR3: TGCAGTGCTAGAGAACAAGATACGCAGTATTTT. The V and J genes are TRBV20-1 and TRBJ2-3; D uncertain. Per germline, CDR1 DFQATT and CDR2 SNEGSKA (reference sequence). CDR3 length: 11 amino acids. V shed 0 bases and J shed 5 bases, with 3 bases lying between them.

This clonotype appeared a few times. V gene TRBV4-3 combines with J gene TRBJ2-2; D unresolved. The CDR3 loop spans 17 amino acids. The V end lost 0 bases, the J end lost 4 bases, and 15 bases lay between the germline ends. Per germline, CDR1 LGHNA and CDR2 YSLEER. CDR3 sequence (DNA): TGCGCCAGCAGCCAAGAACCCAGAAATATAGTCACCGGGGAGCTGTTTTTT. This translates into CASSQEPRNIVTGELFF.

The rearrangement links TRBV29-1 to TRBJ2-7, with D perhaps TRBD1 or TRBD2 (6 bases each). Trimming took off 8 bases at V and 1 base at J, with 15 bases between the two ends. Per germline, CDR1 SQVTM and CDR2 ANQGSEA. CDR3 size: 13 residues. CDR3 sequence: CSRKGGKSYEQYF. The DNA for the CDR3 is TGCAGCCGTAAGGGGGGCAAATCCTACGAGCAGTACTTC.

V is TRBV10-3 and J is TRBJ1-2, with D possibly TRBD1 on 5 matching bases. The CDR3 loop spans 11 amino acids. Germline values: CDR1 ENHRY, CDR2 SYGVKD. With 6 bases removed from V and 5 bases from J, the gap between germline ends came to 7 bases. CDR3 sequence: CAISQGYGYTF. The CDR3 DNA reads TGTGCCATCAGCCAGGGATATGGCTACACCTTC.